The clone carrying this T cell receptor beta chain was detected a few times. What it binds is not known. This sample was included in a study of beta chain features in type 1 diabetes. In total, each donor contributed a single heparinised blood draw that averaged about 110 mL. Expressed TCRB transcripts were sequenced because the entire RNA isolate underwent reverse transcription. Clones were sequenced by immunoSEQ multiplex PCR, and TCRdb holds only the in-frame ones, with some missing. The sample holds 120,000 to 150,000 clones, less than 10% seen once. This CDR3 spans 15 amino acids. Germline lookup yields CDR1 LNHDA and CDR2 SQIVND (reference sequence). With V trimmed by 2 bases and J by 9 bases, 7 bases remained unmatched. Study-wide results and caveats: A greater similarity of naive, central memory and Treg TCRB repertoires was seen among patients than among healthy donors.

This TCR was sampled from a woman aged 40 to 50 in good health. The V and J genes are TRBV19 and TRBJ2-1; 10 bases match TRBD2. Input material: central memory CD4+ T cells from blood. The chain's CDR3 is CASSISGTSVSEQFF. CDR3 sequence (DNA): TGTGCCAGTAGTATAAGCGGGACTAGCGTGAGTGAGCAGTTCTTC.